Each of the 25 T cell receptor beta chains below was sequenced from the same sample in a study of OX40 agonist ivuxolimab in advanced cancers. The data were produced by immunoSEQ multiplex PCR, yet TCRdb's version contains in-frame clones alone and is incomplete. Of approximately 67,000 clones detected, 80% appear once; the ten largest clones hold 8.2%. Sequenced material: CD4+ or CD8+ T cells sorted from blood, taken in a trial of the OX40 agonist ivuxolimab. These receptors all come from an adult with an advanced solid tumor such as melanoma, head and neck, liver or kidney cancer.

The chain couples TRBV10-1 to TRBJ1-2, with D hard to call. Germline V gives CDR1 WNHNN, CDR2 SYGVQD (reference sequence). V was cut by 4 bases and J by 5 bases, with 23 bases left in between. The CDR3 loop spans 17 amino acids. The CDR3 nucleotides read TGCGCCAGCAGTGCCGGAGGATTGGCCTCCGAACTATATGGCTACACCTTC. This codes for CASSAGGLASELYGYTF.

The chain has TRBV5-4 and TRBJ1-2; no reliable D call. Germline loops: CDR1 SGHNT, CDR2 YYREEE (reference sequence). Trimming took off 4 bases at V and 1 base at J, with 11 bases between the two ends. The CDR3 loop spans 14 amino acids. CDR3 DNA sequence: TGTGCCAGCAGCCGGGGTGTGGATAACTATGGCTACACCTTC. It is translated as CASSRGVDNYGYTF.

This clone was detected only a few times. The chain uses TRBV7-2 and TRBJ2-7; the D gene is possibly TRBD2 (5 bases). With 5 bases removed from V and 2 bases from J, the gap between germline ends came to 10 bases. Looked up from germline, CDR1 is SGHTA and CDR2 is FQGNSA. This CDR3 spans 13 amino acids. The CDR3 DNA is TGTGCCAGCAGCAACGGACTGACCTACGAGCAGTACTTC. This encodes CASSNGLTYEQYF.

The chain uses TRBV7-2 and TRBJ2-7, with D possibly TRBD2 on 5 matching bases. Trimming shortened V by 5 bases and J by 1 base, and 12 bases separated the two germline ends. Germline V CDR1 and CDR2: SGHTA, FQGNSA. There are 14 residues in the CDR3. The CDR3 DNA reads TGTGCCAGCAGCGCTGGACGGGGATCCTACGAGCAGTACTTC. Translating gives CASSAGRGSYEQYF.

The rearrangement uses TRBV30 and TRBJ2-5, with TRBD2 matching 9 bases. The CDR3 loop spans 15 amino acids. V lost 0 bases and J lost 5; bases outside the gene matches: 7. Germline V gene sequence: CDR1 GTSNPN, CDR2 SVGIG (reference sequence). For the CDR3, the DNA is TGTGCCTGGAGTGTACAGGGGACTAGCATGGAGACCCAGTACTTC. Translating gives CAWSVQGTSMETQYF.

V usage is TRBV5-4 and J usage is TRBJ2-6; weak D call: TRBD1 (6 bases). V lost 2 bases and J 0 bases, leaving 12 bases between the germline ends. The CDR3 has 17 residues. Germline lookup yields CDR1 SGHNT and CDR2 YYREEE (reference sequence). The CDR3 sequence: CASSFRQDPSGANVLTF. CDR3 bases: TGTGCCAGCAGCTTCAGACAGGATCCCTCTGGGGCCAACGTCCTGACTTTC. The whole variable domain, filled in from reference TRBV5-4 and TRBJ2-6, reads ETGVTQSPTHLIKTRGQQVTLRCSSQSGHNTVSWYQQALGQGPQFIFQYYREEENGRGNFPPRFSGLQFPNYSSELNVNALELDDSALYLCASSFRQDPSGANVLTFGAGSRLTVL.

The chain links TRBV7-6 to TRBJ2-7; 12 bases map to TRBD2. The CDR3 sequence is 18 residues long. Losses at the gene ends were 2 bases for V and 1 base for J; bases not matched to a gene: 9. The V gene's germline CDR1 is SGHVS and CDR2 FNYEAQ. In DNA form, the CDR3 reads TGTGCCAGCAGCTTAAAACCGGGACTAGCGGGCGAATCCTACGAGCAGTACTTC. Encoded protein: CASSLKPGLAGESYEQYF.

The chain recombines TRBV30 with TRBJ2-2, with D hard to call. The germline V gene encodes CDR1 GTSNPN and CDR2 SVGIG (reference sequence). CDR3 length: 20 amino acids. The V end was cut by 3 bases, the J end by 1 base, with 27 bases between. CDR3 coding DNA: TGTGCCTGGAGACAACGAAGAGATTTGGCAGGCTGGGAGAACACCGGGGAGCTGTTTTTT. Its translation is CAWRQRRDLAGWENTGELFF.

The gene calls are TRBV30 and TRBJ1-1; D is undetermined. V shed 0 bases and J shed 0 bases, with 14 bases lying between them. CDR3 size: 16 residues. Germline CDR1 GTSNPN, CDR2 SVGIG (reference sequence). The CDR3 nucleotides read TGTGCCTGGAGTGTACTGGGTTATAACATGAACACTGAAGCTTTCTTT. It yields the protein CAWSVLGYNMNTEAFF.

This CDR3 reads CASRYAGLGQIPLHF. As DNA, the CDR3 is TGTGCCAGCAGATACGCGGGGCTTGGGCAAATACCCCTCCACTTT. The chain links TRBV6-6 to TRBJ1-6; D perhaps matches TRBD1 (5 bases). CDR1 MNHNY and CDR2 SVGAGI come from the germline V gene (reference sequence). This CDR3 region has 15 residues. The ends were cut back, 6 bases at V and 12 bases at J, with 21 bases in the middle.

The rearrangement uses TRBV29-1 and TRBJ2-2; TRBD1 agrees at 9 bases. This CDR3 comprises 14 residues. J lost 3 bases, V lost 7 bases, and 6 bases had no gene match. The germline V gene encodes CDR1 SQVTM and CDR2 ANQGSEA. In DNA, the CDR3 is TGCAGCGGAACAGGGGGCCGGGACACCGGGGAGCTGTTTTTT. Its translation is CSGTGGRDTGELFF.

This clone was counted between two and nine times. The rearrangement joins TRBV7-7 to TRBJ2-3; D could derive from TRBD1 or TRBD2 (5 bases each). CDR1 is SSHAT and CDR2 is FNYEAQ in the germline V gene (reference sequence). This CDR3 is built from 15 residues. V lost 1 base and J lost 6, with 14 bases in between. The CDR3, as DNA: TGTGCCAGCAGCTTAGGGGACCTCCCCACGGATACGCAGTATTTT. Its translation: CASSLGDLPTDTQYF. Variable domain in full (rest from reference TRBV7-7 and TRBJ2-3): GAGVSQSPRYKVTKRGQDVTLRCDPISSHATLYWYQQALGQGPEFLTYFNYEAQPDKSGLPSDRFSAERPEGSISTLTIQRTEQRDSAMYRCASSLGDLPTDTQYFGPGTRLTVL.

This chain connects TRBV5-1 to TRBJ1-4; tentatively, D is TRBD1 (6 bases). Germline V lookup: CDR1 SGHRS, CDR2 YFSETQ. Trimming pared 4 bases from V and 2 bases from J, leaving 9 bases between. CDR3 length: 14 residues. The CDR3 DNA reads TGCGCCAGCAGCCCAGGGGCGACTAATGAAAAACTGTTTTTT. Its translation is CASSPGATNEKLFF.

The CDR3 DNA reads TGTGCCAGCAGTCTTCAGAGCGGAGCTGATACCCAGTACTTC. Translating gives CASSLQSGADTQYF. The rearrangement joins TRBV7-8 to TRBJ2-5, with a possible D match to TRBD2 (5 bases). V gave up 6 bases and J gave up 8 bases, with 19 bases separating them. Germline V gene lookup returns CDR1 SGHVS and CDR2 FQNEAQ. The CDR3 consists of 14 residues.

Here the CDR3 DNA reads TGTGCCAGCAGTTTATCGGACAGGGCCTACGAGCAGTACTTC. The encoded protein is CASSLSDRAYEQYF. This rearrangement joins TRBV28 to TRBJ2-7, with 8 nucleotides matching TRBD1. The CDR3 runs to 14 residues. Germline assignment: CDR1 MDHEN and CDR2 SYDVKM. With 1 base clipped from V and 2 bases from J, the junction kept 1 base outside the gene matches.

The chain carries TRBV21-1 and TRBJ2-7; the table gives TRBD1 as D, unverified against the DNA. TRBV21-1 is noted as a pseudogene. The CDR3 is 15 amino acids. The CDR3 spells CASSPVVGHPYEQYV. In DNA form, the CDR3 reads TGTGCCAGCAGCCCAGTGGTGGGACACCCCTACGAGCAGTACGTC.

This clone was counted between two and nine times. The chain uses TRBV7-2 and TRBJ1-2; D not certain. Between the trimmed V and J ends, which lost 1 base and 4 bases, there was a span of 13 bases. The CDR3 is 15 residues long. CDR1 and CDR2 (germline): SGHTA, FQGNSA. DNA for the CDR3: TGTGCCAGCAGCTTAGGGCTCGGGCGGACCTATGGCTACACCTTC. It codes for CASSLGLGRTYGYTF.

V is TRBV2 and J is TRBJ2-5; D is possibly TRBD1 or TRBD2 (5 bases each). CDR1 SNHLY and CDR2 FYNNEI come from the germline V gene. CDR3 length: 13 amino acids. V lost 6 bases to trimming and J lost 1 base, with 9 bases between them. The CDR3 sequence is CASRRDAQETQYF. The CDR3 coding sequence is TGTGCCAGCAGGAGGGACGCCCAAGAGACCCAGTACTTC.

The chain carries TRBV10-3 and TRBJ1-4, with TRBD1 matching over 8 bases. The CDR3 is 15 residues long. Germline CDR1 and CDR2: ENHRY and SYGVKD. Germline trimming cut 4 bases from V and 8 bases from J; bases unmatched to any gene: 9. The CDR3 reads CAISGGQGGYEKLFF. The DNA for the CDR3 is TGTGCCATCAGTGGAGGACAGGGTGGATACGAAAAACTGTTTTTT.

J is TRBJ1-1 and V is TRBV28; D is ambiguous. The V end was cut by 2 bases, the J end by 1 base, with 5 bases between. This CDR3 is 13 amino acids long. Germline CDR1 is MDHEN and CDR2 is SYDVKM. The CDR3 region is CASSLRRNTEAFF. The CDR3 coding sequence is TGTGCCAGCAGTTTAAGACGGAACACTGAAGCTTTCTTT.

The chain carries TRBV27 and TRBJ2-1; D may correspond to TRBD1 or TRBD2 (5 bases each). This CDR3 has 15 amino acids. V dropped 5 bases and J dropped 2 bases, with 13 bases sitting between them. Germline CDR1 reads MNHEY; CDR2 reads SMNVEV (reference sequence). This chain's CDR3 is CASSLRADTYNEQFF. The CDR3 nucleotides read TGTGCCAGCAGTCTCCGAGCGGACACCTACAATGAGCAGTTCTTC.

The chain has TRBV6-5 and TRBJ2-7; 10 nucleotides match TRBD1. From germline, CDR1 is MNHEY and CDR2 SVGAGI. V was pared by 5 bases and J by 7 bases, with 8 bases of the junction left unmatched. The CDR3 has 14 residues. The CDR3 bases are TGTGCCAGCAGTCCTCGACAGGGGGCGCGTGAGCAGTACGTC. Amino acids: CASSPRQGAREQYV.

V is TRBV19 and J is TRBJ2-6; 12 nucleotides line up with TRBD2. Germline lookup yields CDR1 LNHDA and CDR2 SQIVND (reference sequence). With 3 bases clipped from V and 0 bases from J, the junction kept 3 bases outside the gene matches. The CDR3 extends over 18 amino acids. The CDR3 reads CASSILAGGPSGANVLTF. In DNA, the CDR3 is TGTGCCAGTAGTATCCTAGCGGGAGGGCCCTCTGGGGCCAACGTCCTGACTTTC. Filled out from reference TRBV19 and TRBJ2-6, the complete variable domain reads DGGITQSPKYLFRKEGQNVTLSCEQNLNHDAMYWYRQDPGQGLRLIYYSQIVNDFQKGDIAEGYSVSREKKESFPLTVTSAQKNPTAFYLCASSILAGGPSGANVLTFGAGSRLTVL.

The genes are TRBV5-1 and TRBJ1-1; a weak D match, TRBD1 (6 bases). With 4 bases removed from V and 4 bases from J, the gap between germline ends came to 14 bases. This CDR3 contains 14 residues. Germline V gene data show CDR1 as SGHRS and CDR2 as YFSETQ. The CDR3 DNA is TGCGCCAGCAGCAGGGGGGCAGTGGGCACTGAAGCTTTCTTT. This sequence encodes CASSRGAVGTEAFF. The variable domain in full, completed from reference TRBV5-1 and TRBJ1-1, reads KAGVTQTPRYLIKTRGQQVTLSCSPISGHRSVSWYQQTPGQGLQFLFEYFSETQRNKGNFPGRFSGRQFSNSRSEMNVSTLELGDSALYLCASSRGAVGTEAFFGQGTRLTVV.

This chain connects TRBV2 to TRBJ1-1; 10 nucleotides line up with TRBD1. This CDR3 spans 14 amino acids. V was clipped by 6 bases and J by 1 base; unmatched bases: 2. Germline CDR1 SNHLY, CDR2 FYNNEI. DNA for the CDR3: TGTGCCAGCAGCCGGGACAGGGGGAACACTGAAGCTTTCTTT. It is translated as CASSRDRGNTEAFF.